This paragraph covers one T cell receptor beta chain sequence. Its antigen is currently unknown. These data are taken from a study of cytomegalovirus exposure and HLA in healthy donors. As for the study in general: Clustering assigned approximately 78% of the approximately 400 genotyped donors to the Caucasian-associated ancestry cluster.

The PCR ran on 60 Vbeta and 13 Jbeta primers. Assay used: immunoSEQ multiplex PCR; TCRdb lists only in-frame clones, some missing. The sample holds roughly 180,000 clones; 75% to 80% are singletons and the top ten take 2.5% to 3%. The CDR3 spans 15 residues. With V trimmed by 7 bases and J by 7 bases, 11 bases remained unmatched. The V gene's germline CDR1 is MDHEN and CDR2 SYDVKM. The study's findings and limits: Highest at DRB1 and lowest at HLA-C, TCR association rates differed among HLA loci in a later analysis. Published work reported that the classifier diagnosed cytomegalovirus status with high specificity and sensitivity.

The V and J genes are TRBV28 and TRBJ2-1; TRBD2 matches at 9 bases. Sequenced sample: PBMCs. This clonotype originated in a female donor in good health and CMV-seronegative. The CDR3 region has the DNA TGTGCCAGCACCCCTCGCGGGAGGGCAGATAATGAGCAGTTCTTC. Translated, it gives CASTPRGRADNEQFF.